The next 18 T cell receptor beta chains were all read from a single sample in a study of blood T cells in healthy people across ages. The authors ran a second PCR of 7 to 11 cycles using a sample-barcoded 5' primer and a J-beta primer mix. TCRdb reanalysed the 5' RACE reads using MiXCR and keeps one entry per CDR3 protein. Of hundreds of thousands of distinct CDR3 sequences listed, around half are singletons. The sample was blood. The source of these receptors is a woman in her sixties in good health.

The CDR3 is CASTRTWGLPPEQETQYF. As DNA, the CDR3 is TGTGCCAGCACTCGGACATGGGGACTACCCCCCGAACAAGAGACCCAGTACTTC. The J gene is TRBJ2-5, the V gene TRBV12-3 or TRBV12-4; 7 positions agree with TRBD2. CDR3 size: 18 residues. The V gene end was trimmed by 7 bases and the J gene end by 2 bases; junction bases not matched to a gene: 19.

Concerning this clonotype itself: A single base separates this from a much larger clone, so it may be a read error. The rearrangement joins TRBV10-3 to TRBJ2-5; the D gene is possibly TRBD1 (5 bases). From germline, CDR1 is ENHRY and CDR2 SYGVKD. The CDR3 consists of 14 residues. This chain's CDR3 is CAISESQAQETRYF. DNA for the CDR3: TGTGCCATCAGTGAGTCACAGGCCCAAGAGACCCGGTACTTC.

The CDR3 loop is CASSPGTGRHEQYF. CDR3 coding DNA: TGTGCCAGCAGCCCCGGGACAGGGAGGCACGAGCAGTACTTC. This chain joins TRBV7-2 and TRBJ2-7; 9 bases agree with TRBD1. Germline trimming cut 5 bases from V and 5 bases from J; bases unmatched to any gene: 7. CDR1 is SGHTA and CDR2 is FQGNSA in the germline V gene. The CDR3 runs to 14 residues.

This clonotype was counted once. The chain links TRBV2 to TRBJ1-4, with 7 bases fitting TRBD1. Germline trimming cut 7 bases from V and 2 bases from J; bases unmatched to any gene: 4. Germline loops: CDR1 SNHLY, CDR2 FYNNEI. The CDR3 totals 14 residues. The CDR3 bases are TGTGCCAGCAATTCCAGGGGGACTAATGAAAAACTGTTTTTT. This sequence encodes CASNSRGTNEKLFF.

The CDR3 is CASSSDTRGTEAFF. For the CDR3, the DNA is TGCGCCAGCAGCTCGGACACCCGTGGCACTGAAGCTTTCTTT. The genes are TRBV5-1 and TRBJ1-1; TRBD1 is a possible D gene (5 bases). Germline-derived CDR1 and CDR2 are SGHRS and YFSETQ. The CDR3 spans 14 residues. Trimming removed 3 bases at V and 4 bases at J, with 13 bases between.

The chain recombines TRBV11-2 with TRBJ2-6, with D possibly matching TRBD1 (7 bases). Germline V gene sequence: CDR1 SGHAT, CDR2 FQNNGV. V lost 1 base to trimming and J lost 0 bases, with 10 bases between them. The CDR3 sequence is 17 residues long. CDR3 protein: CASSLGQGGSGANVLTF. In DNA, the CDR3 is TGTGCCAGCAGCTTAGGACAGGGAGGCTCTGGGGCCAACGTCCTGACTTTC.

This clonotype was observed a handful of times. This chain joins TRBV14 and TRBJ2-1; 7 bases line up with TRBD2. Germline V gene lookup returns CDR1 SGHDN and CDR2 FVKESK. Germline trimming cut 4 bases from V and 7 bases from J; bases unmatched to any gene: 4. The CDR3 contains 13 residues. CDR3 nucleotides: TGTGCCAGCAGCCGGGAGGGGAGGAATGAGCAGTTCTTC. The encoded protein is CASSREGRNEQFF. Combining the CDR3 with reference TRBV14 and TRBJ2-1 gives the whole variable domain EAGVTQFPSHSVIEKGQTVTLRCDPISGHDNLYWYRRVMGKEIKFLLHFVKESKQDESGMPNNRFLAERTGGTYSTLKVQPAELEDSGVYFCASSREGRNEQFFGPGTRLTVL.

V and J are TRBV6-2 or TRBV6-3 and TRBJ1-2, with 7 bases that match TRBD1. The V and J ends lost 2 bases and 3 bases, in that order; junction bases with no gene match: 9. Germline V lookup: CDR1 MNHEY, CDR2 SVGEGT. The CDR3 has 16 amino acids. CDR3 sequence: CASSYNPRDSYYGYTF. The CDR3 DNA follows: TGTGCCAGCAGTTACAATCCCCGGGACAGTTACTATGGCTACACCTTC.

V gene TRBV2 combines with J gene TRBJ1-4, with D possibly being TRBD1 (5 bases). CDR1 is SNHLY, CDR2 FYNNEI, per germline. This CDR3 spans 12 amino acids. Trimming removed 1 base at V and 8 bases at J, with 5 bases between. The CDR3 DNA reads TGTGCCAGCAGTGAAGAGGGGGAAAAACTGTTTTTT. Residues: CASSEEGEKLFF.

This clonotype was picked up a small number of times. The chain has TRBV6-4 and TRBJ2-1; TRBD1 aligns across 12 bases. The length of the CDR3 is 17 residues. The germline V gene has CDR1 MRHNA and CDR2 SNTAGT. V shed 6 bases and J 5 bases; nucleotides not matched to a gene: 11. In DNA, the CDR3 is TGTGCCAGCAGACGCACCCCCGGGACAGGGGGCCACAATGAGCAGTTCTTC. Translated: CASRRTPGTGGHNEQFF.

This clonotype is a singleton in its sample. The rearrangement joins TRBV4-3 to TRBJ2-1; tentatively, D is TRBD2 (6 bases). Germline V gene sequence: CDR1 LGHNA, CDR2 YSLEER. V lost 1 base and J lost 6, with 16 bases in between. The CDR3 is 16 residues long. The CDR3 nucleotides are TGCGCCAGCAGCCAAGTAAGGCGGGGCGTAGGCAATGAGCAGTTCTTC. It codes for CASSQVRRGVGNEQFF.

The V call is TRBV28, the J call TRBJ2-7; TRBD2 agrees at 14 bases. The V gene's germline CDR1 is MDHEN and CDR2 SYDVKM. The CDR3 is made up of 16 amino acids. J was trimmed by 4 bases and V by 5 bases; bases with no gene match: 7. CDR3 nucleotides: TGTGCCAGCAGTCTAGGGACTAGCGGGAGTAGATACGAGCAGTACTTC. This codes for CASSLGTSGSRYEQYF.

This clonotype was seen only a few times. This chain connects TRBV30 to TRBJ2-7; the D gene is possibly TRBD1 (5 bases). With 5 bases removed from V and 2 bases from J, the gap between germline ends came to 7 bases. There are 11 residues in the CDR3. From germline, CDR1 is GTSNPN and CDR2 SVGIG (reference sequence). CDR3 protein: CAWVTAYEQYF. Here the CDR3 DNA reads TGTGCCTGGGTGACAGCCTACGAGCAGTACTTC.

The chain recombines TRBV4-2 with TRBJ1-4; 8 bases are shared with TRBD1. This CDR3 contains 16 residues. Germline-derived CDR1 and CDR2 are LGHNA and YNFKEQ. The V gene end was trimmed by 1 base and the J gene end by 8 bases; junction bases not matched to a gene: 9. CDR3 region: CASSQVAQGGEEKLFF. CDR3 DNA: TGTGCCAGCAGCCAAGTAGCACAGGGGGGCGAGGAAAAACTGTTTTTT.

This clonotype was observed a handful of times. The chain couples TRBV7-8 to TRBJ2-1; 14 bases are a match to TRBD2. The CDR3 extends over 17 amino acids. V lost 2 bases to trimming and J lost 6 bases; unmatched junction nucleotides: 6. The V gene's germline CDR1 is SGHVS and CDR2 FQNEAQ. The CDR3, as DNA: TGTGCCAGCAGCTTAACGACTAGCGGGAGGGCCGGCAATGAGCAGTTCTTC. This translates into CASSLTTSGRAGNEQFF.

This clonotype was observed at least ten times. A much larger clone sits a single nucleotide away, making a read error possible. This rearrangement joins TRBV29-1 to TRBJ2-5; D possibly corresponds to TRBD1 (6 bases). Trimming cost V 7 bases and J 11 bases, with 26 bases left between them. Germline loops: CDR1 SQVTM, CDR2 ANQGSEA. The length of the CDR3 is 14 residues. The CDR3 spells CSAARRQERDEQYF. The CDR3 nucleotides read TGCAGCGCTGCGCGCCGACAGGAAAGGGATGAGCAGTACTTC.

This chain connects TRBV7-2 to TRBJ2-3; 9 bases fit TRBD2. J was trimmed by 4 bases and V by 5 bases; bases with no gene match: 10. The CDR3 runs 16 residues. Looked up from germline, CDR1 is SGHTA and CDR2 is FQGNSA. CDR3 residues: CASSLLGSGSADTQYF. The DNA of the CDR3 is TGTGCCAGCAGCCTGCTGGGTAGCGGGAGTGCAGATACGCAGTATTTT.

This clonotype was seen a few times. The chain uses TRBV20-1 and TRBJ2-7; D is undetermined. The CDR3 runs to 15 residues. V was cut by 2 bases and J by 0 bases, with 14 bases left in between. Germline lookup yields CDR1 DFQATT and CDR2 SNEGSKA (reference sequence). Here the CDR3 DNA reads TGCAGTGCTAGACGAGCCAGCGTTAGCTCCTACGAGCAGTACTTC. Residues: CSARRASVSSYEQYF.